These 22 T cell receptor beta chains came from one sample sequenced in a study of T cells in Graves' hyperthyroidism and ophthalmopathy. RNA transcripts provided the source from which TCR beta CDR3 regions were amplified. The HTBI primer set served for first-round RT-PCR of the TCR CDR3. TCRdb reanalysed the multiplex PCR reads using MiXCR and keeps one entry per CDR3 protein. The sample consists of about 420,000 distinct CDR3 sequences, around 13% of them appearing once. Sequencing used blood. The receptor source for this set is a woman younger than 35 with Graves' hyperthyroidism.

This clonotype appeared once. A read error may produce the germline difference seen at one junction end. The J gene is TRBJ2-1, the V gene TRBV19; D unclear. CDR3 length equals 15 residues. From germline, CDR1 is LNHDA and CDR2 SQIVND (reference sequence). The CDR3 DNA is TGTGCCAGTAGTATGTCGCTCGGCCCCTACAACGAGCAGTTCTTC. Translation: CASSMSLGPYNEQFF.

This clonotype occurred many times. The rearrangement joins TRBV28 to TRBJ2-7, with 7 bases matching TRBD1. Germline V lookup: CDR1 MDHEN, CDR2 SYDVKM. V shed 5 bases and J 7 bases; nucleotides not matched to a gene: 11. The CDR3 runs to 14 residues. DNA for the CDR3: TGTGCCAGCAGTCAGCCTTGGACAGGACCAGAGCAGTACTTC. This sequence encodes CASSQPWTGPEQYF.

The table lists this clonotype with many counts. The gene calls are TRBV27 and TRBJ1-1; D is unresolved. In germline, CDR1 is MNHEY, CDR2 SMNVEV (reference sequence). This CDR3 spans 15 amino acids. Trimming stripped 3 bases from V and 0 bases from J, with 11 bases between. The chain's CDR3 is CASSFNGYMNTEAFF. CDR3 nucleotide sequence: TGTGCCAGCAGTTTTAACGGATACATGAACACTGAAGCTTTCTTT.

This clonotype has at least ten counts. The chain couples TRBV18 to TRBJ1-1, with a possible D match to TRBD1 (5 bases). The CDR3 is 13 residues long. V shed 1 base and J shed 11 bases, with 14 bases lying between them. CDR1 and CDR2 from the germline V gene are KGHSH and LQKENI. CDR3 DNA: TGTGCCAGCTCACCACGACAGCCCGTCCAGGCTTTCTTT. This gives the protein CASSPRQPVQAFF.

This clonotype was observed at least ten times. The V gene is TRBV9, the J gene TRBJ1-3, with D unresolved. Trimming removed 0 bases from V and 3 bases from J, with 10 bases in between. CDR1 SGDLS and CDR2 YYNGEE come from the germline V gene. The CDR3 is 15 residues long. The CDR3 sequence is CASSVDKGSGNTIYF. For the CDR3, the DNA is TGTGCCAGCAGCGTAGATAAGGGAAGTGGAAACACCATATATTTT.

Many counts were recorded for this clonotype. This chain links TRBV7-9 with TRBJ2-1; 15 nucleotides match TRBD2. The CDR3 spans 14 residues. The V gene's germline CDR1 is SEHNR and CDR2 FQNEAQ (reference sequence). After removal of 8 bases from V and 6 bases from J, the junction contained 2 bases not matched to a gene. The CDR3 here is CASGLAGGGNEQFF. The CDR3, as DNA: TGTGCCAGCGGACTAGCGGGAGGGGGCAATGAGCAGTTCTTC.

This clonotype occurred many times. This chain connects TRBV7-9 to TRBJ2-1, with D possibly matching TRBD2 (5 bases). V was trimmed by 6 bases and J by 7 bases, leaving 13 bases between them. CDR3 length: 13 residues. Per the germline V gene, CDR1 is SEHNR and CDR2 is FQNEAQ (reference sequence). CDR3 in DNA: TGTGCCAGCAGACTAGTGGAGCTAAATGAGCAGTTCTTC. Its translation is CASRLVELNEQFF.

This clonotype was seen many times. The J gene is TRBJ2-1, the V gene TRBV5-1; 7 bases are shared with TRBD2. The CDR3 spans 13 residues. Germline V CDR1 and CDR2: SGHRS, YFSETQ. Trimming removed 4 bases from V and 8 bases from J; junction bases left unmatched: 6. The CDR3 DNA sequence: TGCGCCAGCAGCCCGGCTGGGGGGGATGAGCAGTTCTTC. Translating gives CASSPAGGDEQFF.

This clonotype was seen repeatedly, ten times or more. The V gene is TRBV12-3 or TRBV12-4, the J gene TRBJ2-1; 7 bases are a match to TRBD2. The CDR3 has 12 amino acids. J lost 8 bases, V lost 6 bases, and 4 bases had no gene match. The CDR3 DNA follows: TGTGCCAGCAGCGTGGGACTATATGAGCAGTTCTTC. Its protein product is CASSVGLYEQFF.

The sample holds many counts of this clonotype. The genes are TRBV29-1 and TRBJ1-2; possible D gene TRBD1, 5 bases. This CDR3 is built from 13 residues. Between the trimmed V and J ends, which lost 1 base and 4 bases, there was a span of 10 bases. Germline assignment: CDR1 SQVTM and CDR2 ANQGSEA. For the CDR3, the DNA is TGCAGCGTTGAAGGGGGGGGACCCTATGGCTACACCTTC. Its translation is CSVEGGGPYGYTF.

This clonotype appeared many times. The CDR3 sequence: CASSTGTTIHNTDTQYF. As DNA, the CDR3 is TGTGCCAGCAGTACAGGAACAACTATACATAACACAGATACGCAGTATTTT. V is TRBV6-2 or TRBV6-3 and J is TRBJ2-3, with D tentatively TRBD1 (5 bases). The CDR3 loop spans 17 amino acids. Between the trimmed V and J ends, which lost 5 bases and 2 bases, there was a span of 20 bases. Germline V gives CDR1 MNHEY, CDR2 SVGEGT.

At least ten counts were recorded for this clonotype. The chain recombines TRBV7-9 with TRBJ2-3, with TRBD1 matching 8 bases. Germline CDR1 reads SEHNR; CDR2 reads FQNEAQ (reference sequence). The CDR3 is 19 residues long. The J segment lost 4 bases and the V segment lost 7 bases, leaving 22 bases of the junction unmatched. The CDR3 is CASTTLRTGISARPDTQYF. The DNA of the CDR3 is TGTGCCAGCACCACCCTCAGGACAGGGATTTCAGCTCGGCCAGATACGCAGTATTTT.

The chain has TRBV9 and TRBJ2-5, with 7 bases aligning to TRBD2. Germline assignment: CDR1 SGDLS and CDR2 YYNGEE. The CDR3 consists of 16 residues. V gave up 5 bases and J gave up 6 bases; unmatched junction bases: 16. CDR3 region: CASRELGGSCQKTQYF. CDR3 bases: TGTGCCAGCAGAGAGTTGGGCGGGAGTTGTCAAAAGACCCAGTACTTC. Together with reference TRBV9 and TRBJ2-5, the CDR3 gives the full variable domain: DSGVTQTPKHLITATGQRVTLRCSPRSGDLSVYWYQQSLDQGLQFLIQYYNGEERAKGNILERFSAQQFPDLHSELNLSSLELGDSALYFCASRELGGSCQKTQYFGPGTRLLVL.

This clonotype was detected only a few times. The chain employs TRBV6-1 and TRBJ2-7; 11 positions agree with TRBD2. Germline trimming cut 6 bases from V and 2 bases from J; bases unmatched to any gene: 9. The length of the CDR3 is 16 residues. Germline V lookup: CDR1 MNHNS, CDR2 SASEGT. The DNA of the CDR3 is TGTGCCAGCAGAGAAACCCCGACTAGCGGGACCTACGAGCAGTACTTC. Its translation: CASRETPTSGTYEQYF.

The DNA for the CDR3 is TGTGCCTGGAGTGTACTCCTTGGGGGTTCCGGAAACACCATATATTTT. Residues: CAWSVLLGGSGNTIYF. The rearrangement joins TRBV30 to TRBJ1-3; possibly TRBD1 for D (5 bases). V was trimmed by 0 bases and J by 4 bases, leaving 16 bases between them. Germline CDR1 is GTSNPN and CDR2 is SVGIG (reference sequence). This CDR3 spans 16 amino acids.

This clonotype was recorded a few times. The missing conserved phenylalanine or tryptophan at the end of this CDR3 makes a read error likely. This chain connects TRBV7-6 to TRBJ2-2, with 8 nucleotides matching TRBD2. J gave up 4 bases and V 3 bases, and 7 bases lay outside the gene matches. Germline CDR1 SGHVS, CDR2 FNYEAQ. The CDR3 is 16 residues long. CDR3 region: CASSLGAGGGTGELFL. The CDR3 bases are TGTGCCAGCAGCTTGGGGGCGGGAGGTGGCACCGGGGAGCTGTTTCTT.

The table lists this clonotype with many counts. The genes are TRBV28 and TRBJ2-1; 16 bases are a match to TRBD2. The CDR3 is made up of 19 amino acids. The germline V gene has CDR1 MDHEN and CDR2 SYDVKM. Trimming removed 4 bases from V and 1 base from J; junction bases left unmatched: 7. The CDR3 DNA sequence: TGTGCCAGCAGTTCGCCAGCGGGACTAGCGGGAGGGTCCTACAATGAGCAGTTCTTC. Translating gives CASSSPAGLAGGSYNEQFF.

This clonotype was recorded many times. The V gene is TRBV10-3, the J gene TRBJ2-7; TRBD1 matches 7 bases. Germline CDR1 ENHRY, CDR2 SYGVKD. Losses at the gene ends were 6 bases for V and 2 bases for J; bases not matched to a gene: 10. The CDR3 has 15 residues. CDR3 sequence reads: CAISGTGDRPYEQYF. The CDR3 DNA reads as TGTGCCATCAGCGGTACAGGGGATCGGCCCTACGAGCAGTACTTC.

This clonotype was observed many times. The chain carries TRBV28 and TRBJ2-5; D might be TRBD1 (6 bases). Germline V gene data show CDR1 as MDHEN and CDR2 as SYDVKM. The CDR3 is 15 amino acids. The ends were cut back, 8 bases at V and 1 base at J, with 17 bases in the middle. CDR3 nucleotides: TGTGCCAGCCGCCTCCGGGACACCTTCCAAGAGACCCAGTACTTC. Its translation: CASRLRDTFQETQYF.

Ten or more counts support this clonotype. The V and J genes are TRBV2 and TRBJ2-4; 11 bases are a match to TRBD1. The length of the CDR3 is 16 residues. J lost 2 bases, V lost 4 bases, and 4 bases had no gene match. CDR1 is SNHLY, CDR2 FYNNEI, per germline. CDR3 DNA: TGTGCCAGCAGTGCAGGACAGGGGGCAACCAAAAACATTCAGTACTTC. Its protein product is CASSAGQGATKNIQYF. The full variable domain, with the rest looked up from reference TRBV2 and TRBJ2-4, is EPEVTQTPSHQVTQMGQEVILRCVPISNHLYFYWYRQILGQKVEFLVSFYNNEISEKSEIFDDQFSVERPDGSNFTLKIRSTKLEDSAMYFCASSAGQGATKNIQYFGAGTRLSVL.

Turning to this clonotype: A much larger clone lies one base from this, so it may be a read error. The CDR3 does not close with the conserved phenylalanine or tryptophan, likely indicating a read error. The chain couples TRBV20-1 to TRBJ2-7, with 12 bases matching TRBD2. V shed 6 bases and J 1 base; nucleotides not matched to a gene: 1. The CDR3 loop spans 13 amino acids. Germline CDR1 and CDR2: DFQATT and SNEGSKA (reference sequence). DNA for the CDR3: TGCAGTGCGACTAGCGGGAGTTCCTACGAGCAGTACCTC. Translation gives CSATSGSSYEQYL.

This clonotype was counted at least ten times. This sequence joins TRBV7-2 and TRBJ2-1; D assignment may be TRBD1 or TRBD2 (5 bases each). CDR3 length equals 16 residues. V dropped 3 bases and J dropped 4 bases, with 16 bases sitting between them. The germline gives CDR1 SGHTA, CDR2 FQGNSA. The CDR3, as DNA: TGTGCCAGCAGCTTCGACGAGGGGCCCGGGTACAATGAGCAGTTCTTC. This encodes CASSFDEGPGYNEQFF.